The source of this T cell receptor (beta chain) is a study of cytomegalovirus exposure and HLA in healthy donors. Background on the study: Later analysis reported that the 110 or so validation repertoires shared the platform of the approximately 670 first-cohort repertoires. Regarding the study as a whole: The TCR clusters that emerged in the first cohort tended, a later analysis found, to co-occur in the roughly 130 validation repertoires.

For this clone: The antigen remains undetermined.

From the approximately 120-subject validation cohort, which was separate from the approximately 670-subject first cohort, the donors were drawn. Measured with immunoSEQ multiplex PCR; TCRdb has only the in-frame clones, and not every one. Here the sample spans about 330,000 clones, around 90% being singletons. This clonotype originated in a woman aged 30 to 39 in good health and CMV-seropositive. The sample consisted of PBMCs.

The CDR3 region is CASGSEVGLETQYF. In DNA form, the CDR3 reads TGTGCCAGCGGATCGGAGGTGGGTCTAGAGACCCAGTACTTC. The J gene is TRBJ2-5, the V gene TRBV9; a weak D match, TRBD2 (5 bases). The CDR3 runs 14 residues. Germline-derived CDR1 and CDR2 are SGDLS and YYNGEE. Trimming left V 7 bases short and J 4 bases short, with 17 bases between.